These 20 T cell receptor beta chains were all obtained from the same sample, sequenced in a study of regulatory T cells in long-lasting Graves disease. HTBI primers from iRepertoire and Arm-PCR of CDR3 regions yielded the TCR beta libraries. Each CDR3 protein gets one entry after TCRdb re-called the multiplex PCR reads with MiXCR. This table holds 400,000 to 650,000 distinct CDR3 sequences, 15% to 20% found once. Time point defined: newly diagnosed GD, antithyroid drugs for less than 3 months. Making the TCR library involved RNA that had been extracted from PBMCs. The same data also went into a second study, on T cells in Graves' hyperthyroidism and ophthalmopathy.

This specimen consisted of peripheral blood mononuclear cells (PBMCs), obtained at new diagnosis, from a patient treated with antithyroid drugs. These TCRs come from a woman aged 35-65 years with Graves disease.

The gene calls are TRBV27 and TRBJ1-5; a possible D gene is TRBD1 (5 bases). The ends were cut back, 4 bases at V and 5 bases at J, with 12 bases in the middle. This CDR3 spans 14 amino acids. From germline, CDR1 is MNHEY and CDR2 SMNVEV (reference sequence). CDR3 sequence (DNA): TGTGCCAGCAGTTCCCGACAGATTGATCAGCCCCAGCATTTT. It is translated as CASSSRQIDQPQHF.

Notes on this clonotype: A read error is possible here, since a much larger clone lies one base away. Because the CDR3 is missing its conserved closing phenylalanine or tryptophan, this is likely a read error. V is TRBV5-1 and J is TRBJ2-7; D is tentatively TRBD1 or TRBD2 (6 bases each). Per the germline V gene, CDR1 is SGHRS and CDR2 is YFSETQ. CDR3 length: 13 residues. Trimming left V 0 bases short and J 5 bases short, with 9 bases between. CDR3 nucleotide sequence: TGCGCCAGCAGCTTGGAAGGGGGGCACGAGCAGTACCTC. Protein sequence: CASSLEGGHEQYL.

Many counts were recorded for this clonotype. V gene TRBV28 combines with J gene TRBJ2-7, with TRBD1 identical over 9 bases. The J segment lost 2 bases and the V segment lost 7 bases, leaving 12 bases of the junction unmatched. Germline CDR1 reads MDHEN; CDR2 reads SYDVKM. The CDR3 length is 16 residues. CDR3 nucleotides: TGTGCCAGCACCGGGACAGGGAGGTCGAGGACCTACGAGCAGTACTTC. It yields the protein CASTGTGRSRTYEQYF.

This clonotype occurred many times. The rearrangement uses TRBV20-1 and TRBJ2-1, with 10 bases that match TRBD2. This CDR3 has 16 amino acids. Trimming at V came to 0 bases and at J to 8 bases, leaving 10 bases not matched to a gene. CDR1 and CDR2 from the germline V gene are DFQATT and SNEGSKA (reference sequence). The CDR3 spells CSARDVKSGGADEQFF. CDR3 nucleotide sequence: TGCAGTGCTAGAGATGTTAAGAGCGGGGGGGCGGATGAGCAGTTCTTC.

This clonotype was seen a handful of times. The chain uses TRBV10-3 and TRBJ1-2, with TRBD1 matching 8 bases. Unmatched junction bases numbered 16, after V lost 3 bases and J lost 7 bases. The CDR3 runs 17 residues. Germline assignment: CDR1 ENHRY and CDR2 SYGVKD. The CDR3 DNA sequence: TGTGCCATCAGTGATTCCACTACCTGGACAGGGCTGGGTGGCTACACCTTC. Translation: CAISDSTTWTGLGGYTF.

This clonotype was seen many times. The chain joins TRBV2 to TRBJ1-4; D is unclear. Germline lookup yields CDR1 SNHLY and CDR2 FYNNEI. V was cut by 6 bases and J by 4 bases, with 15 bases left in between. CDR3 length equals 15 residues. Written as DNA, the CDR3 is TGTGCCAGCAGGGGTTACGTACAGATTAATGAAAAACTGTTTTTT. Residues: CASRGYVQINEKLFF.

This clonotype was detected ten times or more. This chain joins TRBV6-2 or TRBV6-3 and TRBJ2-5; TRBD1 matches at 7 bases. CDR1 MNHEY and CDR2 SVGEGT come from the germline V gene. The CDR3 is 15 residues long. Losses at the gene ends were 5 bases for V and 5 bases for J; bases not matched to a gene: 11. The DNA of the CDR3 is TGTGCCAGCAGTCTCCTACAGGGGAATTTTGAGACCCAGTACTTC. It specifies CASSLLQGNFETQYF.

This clonotype appeared many times. The chain links TRBV20-1 to TRBJ2-1; TRBD2 aligns across 8 bases. This CDR3 has 14 residues. CDR1 and CDR2 (germline): DFQATT, SNEGSKA (reference sequence). Trimming cost V 6 bases and J 1 base; bases outside gene matches: 5. In DNA form, the CDR3 reads TGCAGTGCGACAGCGGGGGTTTCCTACAATGAGCAGTTCTTC. Protein sequence: CSATAGVSYNEQFF.

This clonotype was seen many times. The V gene is TRBV20-1, the J gene TRBJ2-3, with TRBD2 matching over 7 bases. The CDR3 spans 17 residues. J was trimmed by 2 bases and V by 3 bases; bases with no gene match: 14. From germline, CDR1 is DFQATT and CDR2 SNEGSKA (reference sequence). The CDR3 DNA reads as TGCAGTGCTAGTTCTTGGTTGGGGACTACCTACACAGATACGCAGTATTTT. It translates to CSASSWLGTTYTDTQYF.

In this sample, this clonotype turned up many times. This chain uses TRBV12-3 or TRBV12-4 with TRBJ1-2; D is uncertain. This CDR3 is 14 amino acids long. The V end lost 4 bases, the J end lost 3 bases, and 12 bases lay between the germline ends. CDR3: CASSYGVSDYGYTF. In DNA form, the CDR3 reads TGTGCCAGCAGTTATGGAGTTTCGGACTATGGCTACACCTTC.

V gene TRBV7-9 combines with J gene TRBJ1-2, with 7 bases lining up with TRBD1. Germline lookup yields CDR1 SEHNR and CDR2 FQNEAQ (reference sequence). CDR3 size: 12 residues. Trimming removed 5 bases from V and 5 bases from J; junction bases left unmatched: 2. CDR3 bases: TGTGCCAGCAGCGCGGGACAGTATGGCTACACCTTC. Protein product: CASSAGQYGYTF.

This clonotype was seen repeatedly, ten times or more. The V call is TRBV5-1, the J call TRBJ2-3; 8 bases map to TRBD2. This CDR3 has 14 residues. V trimming: 4 bases; J trimming: 4 bases; junction bases outside the gene matches: 5. Germline V gene data show CDR1 as SGHRS and CDR2 as YFSETQ. CDR3 loop: CASSPGGAPDTQYF. CDR3 nucleotides: TGCGCCAGCAGCCCGGGGGGGGCCCCAGATACGCAGTATTTT.

With regard to this clonotype: The junction differs from germline at one of its ends, possibly a read error. The chain joins TRBV18 to TRBJ2-3; 11 bases align to TRBD1. Germline CDR1 reads KGHSH; CDR2 reads LQKENI. This CDR3 spans 13 amino acids. The CDR3 nucleotides read TGTGCCAGCTCACCCGATCGGACAGGGGGCCAAAGCTTT. Encoded protein: CASSPDRTGGQSF.

This clonotype was found a few times. The chain joins TRBV6-1 to TRBJ1-4; D might be TRBD1 (5 bases). V lost 1 base and J lost 8, with 20 bases in between. The CDR3 extends over 17 amino acids. CDR1 MNHNS and CDR2 SASEGT come from the germline V gene. CDR3 DNA sequence: TGTGCCAGCAGTGAAGAATGGCAGGGACCGATTCTCGAAAAACTGTTTTTT. This translates into CASSEEWQGPILEKLFF.

There are many counts of this clonotype. This chain connects TRBV11-2 to TRBJ1-6; D is perhaps TRBD1 (5 bases). Trimming shortened V by 5 bases and J by 6 bases, and 14 bases separated the two germline ends. This CDR3 comprises 15 residues. The germline V gene has CDR1 SGHAT and CDR2 FQNNGV. This CDR3 is CASSLEGQGNSPLHF. The CDR3 DNA is TGTGCCAGCAGCCTTGAGGGTCAGGGTAATTCACCCCTCCACTTT.

Notes on this clonotype: This may be a read error: a much more frequent sequence differs by one nucleotide. The chain links TRBV13 to TRBJ2-3, with 8 positions matching TRBD1. The CDR3 is made up of 13 amino acids. Germline V CDR1 and CDR2: PRHDT, FYEKMQ (reference sequence). The CDR3 reads CASTSAGQDTRYF. The CDR3 DNA sequence: TGTGCCAGCACCAGTGCGGGACAGGATACGCGGTATTTT.

The table lists this clonotype with many counts. The chain combines TRBV5-5 with TRBJ2-5; TRBD1 agrees at 7 bases. From germline, CDR1 is SGHKS and CDR2 YYEKEE (reference sequence). Trimming removed 5 bases from V and 3 bases from J; junction bases left unmatched: 4. The length of the CDR3 is 13 residues. The CDR3 sequence: CASSRQGEETQYF. In DNA, the CDR3 is TGTGCCAGCAGTCGACAGGGAGAAGAGACCCAGTACTTC.

Only a few counts were recorded for this clonotype. This chain links TRBV6-1 with TRBJ1-3; no firm D call. The V gene lost 4 bases and the J gene lost 0 bases, with 10 bases spanning the gap. The CDR3 runs to 15 residues. The germline gives CDR1 MNHNS, CDR2 SASEGT. DNA of the CDR3: TGTGCCAGCAGTGGCAGTAGGACCTCTGGAAACACCATATATTTT. It translates to CASSGSRTSGNTIYF.

There are a few counts of this clonotype. The chain uses TRBV11-2 and TRBJ2-2; 8 nucleotides line up with TRBD2. The CDR3 covers 16 residues. CDR1 is SGHAT, CDR2 FQNNGV, per germline. After removal of 3 bases from V and 9 bases from J, the junction contained 12 bases not matched to a gene. CDR3 nucleotides: TGTGCCAGCAGCTTCTTGGTTGGCGGGGGGCAGAGGGAGCTGTTTTTT. It specifies CASSFLVGGGQRELFF.

This clonotype was seen a handful of times. The chain employs TRBV5-1 and TRBJ2-7, with a tentative D call TRBD2 (6 bases). There are 15 residues in the CDR3. Germline V lookup: CDR1 SGHRS, CDR2 YFSETQ. Trimming removed 1 base at V and 3 bases at J, with 14 bases between. The CDR3 bases are TGCGCCAGCAGCTTGCTCGGCGCGGGAAACTACGAGCAGTACTTC. This gives the protein CASSLLGAGNYEQYF.